One T cell receptor (beta chain) is described in this entry. Its antigen is currently unknown. The data are from a study of PD-L1 blockade in urothelial cancer. The length of the CDR3 is 14 residues. With 0 bases removed from V and 1 base from J, the gap between germline ends came to 6 bases. CDR1 is MNHEY, CDR2 SVGAGI, per germline. Profiling relied on immunoSEQ multiplex PCR, and the TCRdb table lists in-frame clones only, not all of them. The data hold fewer than 45,000 clones, with roughly four fifths observed a single time. Time point: pretreatment peripheral blood. Enrolled patients showed locally advanced or metastatic urothelial carcinoma. Overall study findings and caveats: At 3 weeks on treatment, tumor-associated clones expanded more with durable benefit.

The V call is TRBV6-5, the J call TRBJ1-1; D uncertain. The starting material was PBMCs, obtained around atezolizumab (anti-PD-L1) treatment. This receptor was taken from a man aged 60-69 years with urothelial cancer. The CDR3 DNA reads as TGTGCCAGCAGTTACTCTCCCAGGAACACTGAAGCTTTCTTT. This codes for CASSYSPRNTEAFF.